Presented here are 17 T cell receptor beta chains from one specimen sequenced in a study of vaccination effects on CD4 cells after COVID-19. The ViraFEST assay expanded antigen-specific CD4+ T cells with viral peptide pools before sequencing. Following culture for ten to eleven days, CD4+ T cells were isolated. The person's infection with SARS-CoV-2, confirmed by PCR, took place between March and December 2020. The antigens these receptors bind are not known. Sequenced by immunoSEQ multiplex PCR; TCRdb stores in-frame clones only, minus some. The data hold about 22,000 clones, with less than 85% observed a single time. The sequenced sample was CD4+ T cells from PBMCs cultured with SARS-CoV-2 spike peptides, obtained before COVID-19 vaccination. These receptors came from a human donor who had a prior SARS-CoV-2 infection.

The chain has TRBV2 and TRBJ2-6; D call uncertain. This CDR3 is built from 16 residues. The ends were cut back, 3 bases at V and 0 bases at J, with 9 bases in the middle. From germline, CDR1 is SNHLY and CDR2 FYNNEI. The CDR3: CASSDRMSSGANVLTF. CDR3 nucleotides: TGTGCCAGCAGTGATCGGATGTCCTCTGGGGCCAACGTCCTGACTTTC.

The rearrangement joins TRBV18 to TRBJ1-2; weak D call: TRBD1 (5 bases). The CDR3 has 13 residues. The germline gives CDR1 KGHSH, CDR2 LQKENI. Trimming stripped 4 bases from V and 4 bases from J, with 10 bases between. CDR3 residues: CASSLDTIYGYTF. In nucleotides, the CDR3 is TGTGCCAGCTCACTGGACACTATCTATGGCTACACCTTC.

In this sample, this clone turned up once. The chain uses TRBV18 and TRBJ2-7; maybe TRBD1 (5 bases). This CDR3 is built from 12 residues. Germline CDR1 and CDR2: KGHSH and LQKENI. V was shortened by 5 bases and J by 4 bases, with 9 bases between the two germline ends. This CDR3 is CASSRGNYEQYF. Written as DNA, the CDR3 is TGTGCCAGCTCAAGGGGTAATTACGAGCAGTACTTC.

The chain employs TRBV5-4 and TRBJ2-3; D is ambiguous. The CDR3 covers 13 residues. Germline-derived CDR1 and CDR2 are SGHNT and YYREEE (reference sequence). Trimming shortened V by 3 bases and J by 2 bases, and 7 bases separated the two germline ends. In nucleotides, the CDR3 is TGTGCCAGCAGCTGGCCAGCCACAGATACGCAGTATTTT. The encoded protein is CASSWPATDTQYF.

This clone was observed a few times. CDR3: CAWSTPGLAGGLPDTQYF. In DNA, the CDR3 is TGTGCCTGGAGTACACCGGGACTAGCGGGAGGGCTTCCAGATACGCAGTATTTT. The rearrangement uses TRBV30 and TRBJ2-3, with 16 bases lining up with TRBD2. The CDR3 has 18 amino acids. Per the germline V gene, CDR1 is GTSNPN and CDR2 is SVGIG (reference sequence). The V gene end was trimmed by 2 bases and the J gene end by 4 bases; junction bases not matched to a gene: 9.

V is TRBV5-1 and J is TRBJ1-6, with 8 bases matching TRBD1. This CDR3 is 16 amino acids long. Germline V gives CDR1 SGHRS, CDR2 YFSETQ. With 3 bases clipped from V and 7 bases from J, the junction kept 9 bases outside the gene matches. CDR3 nucleotide sequence: TGCGCCAGCAGCTATGGACAGGGCCCAAGGAATTCACCCCTCCACTTT. It codes for CASSYGQGPRNSPLHF.

The chain couples TRBV5-1 to TRBJ1-6; D unclear. The CDR3 sequence is 14 residues long. The V gene's germline CDR1 is SGHRS and CDR2 YFSETQ. V was clipped by 0 bases and J by 6 bases, with 7 bases between them. CDR3 DNA: TGCGCCAGCAGCTTGGGATTCTTTAATTCACCCCTCCACTTT. Protein product: CASSLGFFNSPLHF.

The J gene is TRBJ1-1, the V gene TRBV2, with 10 bases matching TRBD1. Looked up from germline, CDR1 is SNHLY and CDR2 is FYNNEI. CDR3 length: 14 amino acids. With 7 bases clipped from V and 5 bases from J, the junction kept 7 bases outside the gene matches. Here the CDR3 reads CASKKGQGQTEAFF. The CDR3 bases are TGTGCCAGCAAAAAGGGACAGGGGCAAACTGAAGCTTTCTTT.

The chain combines TRBV5-1 with TRBJ2-7; 10 positions agree with TRBD1. J gave up 8 bases and V 4 bases, and 9 bases lay outside the gene matches. Germline V gene data show CDR1 as SGHRS and CDR2 as YFSETQ. The CDR3 length is 14 residues. The CDR3 coding sequence is TGCGCCAGCAGCATCACCGGGACAGGGGCCAAGCAGTACTTC. Its translation is CASSITGTGAKQYF.

The V and J genes are TRBV7-2 and TRBJ1-5; a possible D gene is TRBD1 (5 bases). The CDR3 extends over 16 amino acids. Germline assignment: CDR1 SGHTA and CDR2 FQGNSA. Trimming left V 1 base short and J 0 bases short, with 10 bases between. CDR3 loop: CASSLGQPYSNQPQHF. DNA for the CDR3: TGTGCCAGCAGCTTAGGACAGCCCTATAGCAATCAGCCCCAGCATTTT. The whole variable domain, remainder taken from reference TRBV7-2 and TRBJ1-5, is GAGVSQSPSNKVTEKGKDVELRCDPISGHTALYWYRQSLGQGLEFLIYFQGNSAPDKSGLPSDRFSAERTGGSVSTLTIQRTQQEDSAVYLCASSLGQPYSNQPQHFGDGTRLSIL.

The chain is built from TRBV11-2 and TRBJ2-5; 11 bases fit TRBD1. The CDR3 runs to 15 residues. From germline, CDR1 is SGHAT and CDR2 FQNNGV. The ends lost 5 bases at V and 4 bases at J; junction bases unmatched: 6. The CDR3 protein is CASSQTGTGGETQYF. DNA of the CDR3: TGTGCCAGCAGCCAAACGGGGACAGGGGGAGAGACCCAGTACTTC.

V usage is TRBV27 and J usage is TRBJ1-1; D perhaps matches TRBD1 (5 bases). V dropped 3 bases and J dropped 4 bases, with 12 bases sitting between them. CDR1 and CDR2 (germline): MNHEY, SMNVEV (reference sequence). The CDR3 extends over 14 amino acids. The CDR3 sequence: CASSFQGGFTEAFF. The CDR3 DNA reads as TGTGCCAGCAGTTTTCAGGGTGGGTTCACTGAAGCTTTCTTT.

The V gene is TRBV5-6, the J gene TRBJ2-7; D gene ambiguous. V lost 3 bases and J 1 base, leaving 11 bases between the germline ends. There are 14 residues in the CDR3. Germline V gene data show CDR1 as SGHDT and CDR2 as YYEEEE. CDR3 nucleotides: TGTGCCAGCAGCTCAGTGGCCACATCCTACGAGCAGTACTTC. Its protein is CASSSVATSYEQYF.

CDR3 region: CASSLPGGAVTDTQYF. The CDR3 coding sequence is TGTGCCAGCAGCTTGCCGGGCGGTGCGGTGACAGATACGCAGTATTTT. The V gene is TRBV5-6, the J gene TRBJ2-3, with D unresolved. The CDR3 is made up of 16 amino acids. CDR1 SGHDT and CDR2 YYEEEE come from the germline V gene. The V and J ends lost 1 base and 3 bases respectively, with 15 bases between them.

This sequence joins TRBV5-1 and TRBJ1-6; D is ambiguous. This CDR3 has 15 residues. V lost 0 bases, J lost 7 bases, and 11 bases lay in between. The germline V gene encodes CDR1 SGHRS and CDR2 YFSETQ. CDR3: CASSLVGVGNSPLHF. The CDR3 coding sequence is TGCGCCAGCAGCTTGGTTGGGGTGGGGAATTCACCCCTCCACTTT.

The CDR3 nucleotides read TGTGCCAGCAGCTTAACGGCAGGGGACGGCCTCTATGGCTACACCTTC. Encoded protein: CASSLTAGDGLYGYTF. V usage is TRBV7-3 and J usage is TRBJ1-2; perhaps TRBD1 as D (6 bases). CDR1 is SGHTA and CDR2 is FQGTGA in the germline V gene. This CDR3 spans 16 amino acids. The V and J ends lost 0 bases and 4 bases respectively, with 15 bases between them.

The chain links TRBV19 to TRBJ1-2; 8 bases are shared with TRBD1. Germline V gene lookup returns CDR1 LNHDA and CDR2 SQIVND (reference sequence). Losses at the gene ends were 5 bases for V and 5 bases for J; bases not matched to a gene: 7. This CDR3 contains 14 residues. CDR3 in DNA: TGTGCCAGTAGTGCCCGGGACAGGATGTATGGCTACACCTTC. It encodes CASSARDRMYGYTF.